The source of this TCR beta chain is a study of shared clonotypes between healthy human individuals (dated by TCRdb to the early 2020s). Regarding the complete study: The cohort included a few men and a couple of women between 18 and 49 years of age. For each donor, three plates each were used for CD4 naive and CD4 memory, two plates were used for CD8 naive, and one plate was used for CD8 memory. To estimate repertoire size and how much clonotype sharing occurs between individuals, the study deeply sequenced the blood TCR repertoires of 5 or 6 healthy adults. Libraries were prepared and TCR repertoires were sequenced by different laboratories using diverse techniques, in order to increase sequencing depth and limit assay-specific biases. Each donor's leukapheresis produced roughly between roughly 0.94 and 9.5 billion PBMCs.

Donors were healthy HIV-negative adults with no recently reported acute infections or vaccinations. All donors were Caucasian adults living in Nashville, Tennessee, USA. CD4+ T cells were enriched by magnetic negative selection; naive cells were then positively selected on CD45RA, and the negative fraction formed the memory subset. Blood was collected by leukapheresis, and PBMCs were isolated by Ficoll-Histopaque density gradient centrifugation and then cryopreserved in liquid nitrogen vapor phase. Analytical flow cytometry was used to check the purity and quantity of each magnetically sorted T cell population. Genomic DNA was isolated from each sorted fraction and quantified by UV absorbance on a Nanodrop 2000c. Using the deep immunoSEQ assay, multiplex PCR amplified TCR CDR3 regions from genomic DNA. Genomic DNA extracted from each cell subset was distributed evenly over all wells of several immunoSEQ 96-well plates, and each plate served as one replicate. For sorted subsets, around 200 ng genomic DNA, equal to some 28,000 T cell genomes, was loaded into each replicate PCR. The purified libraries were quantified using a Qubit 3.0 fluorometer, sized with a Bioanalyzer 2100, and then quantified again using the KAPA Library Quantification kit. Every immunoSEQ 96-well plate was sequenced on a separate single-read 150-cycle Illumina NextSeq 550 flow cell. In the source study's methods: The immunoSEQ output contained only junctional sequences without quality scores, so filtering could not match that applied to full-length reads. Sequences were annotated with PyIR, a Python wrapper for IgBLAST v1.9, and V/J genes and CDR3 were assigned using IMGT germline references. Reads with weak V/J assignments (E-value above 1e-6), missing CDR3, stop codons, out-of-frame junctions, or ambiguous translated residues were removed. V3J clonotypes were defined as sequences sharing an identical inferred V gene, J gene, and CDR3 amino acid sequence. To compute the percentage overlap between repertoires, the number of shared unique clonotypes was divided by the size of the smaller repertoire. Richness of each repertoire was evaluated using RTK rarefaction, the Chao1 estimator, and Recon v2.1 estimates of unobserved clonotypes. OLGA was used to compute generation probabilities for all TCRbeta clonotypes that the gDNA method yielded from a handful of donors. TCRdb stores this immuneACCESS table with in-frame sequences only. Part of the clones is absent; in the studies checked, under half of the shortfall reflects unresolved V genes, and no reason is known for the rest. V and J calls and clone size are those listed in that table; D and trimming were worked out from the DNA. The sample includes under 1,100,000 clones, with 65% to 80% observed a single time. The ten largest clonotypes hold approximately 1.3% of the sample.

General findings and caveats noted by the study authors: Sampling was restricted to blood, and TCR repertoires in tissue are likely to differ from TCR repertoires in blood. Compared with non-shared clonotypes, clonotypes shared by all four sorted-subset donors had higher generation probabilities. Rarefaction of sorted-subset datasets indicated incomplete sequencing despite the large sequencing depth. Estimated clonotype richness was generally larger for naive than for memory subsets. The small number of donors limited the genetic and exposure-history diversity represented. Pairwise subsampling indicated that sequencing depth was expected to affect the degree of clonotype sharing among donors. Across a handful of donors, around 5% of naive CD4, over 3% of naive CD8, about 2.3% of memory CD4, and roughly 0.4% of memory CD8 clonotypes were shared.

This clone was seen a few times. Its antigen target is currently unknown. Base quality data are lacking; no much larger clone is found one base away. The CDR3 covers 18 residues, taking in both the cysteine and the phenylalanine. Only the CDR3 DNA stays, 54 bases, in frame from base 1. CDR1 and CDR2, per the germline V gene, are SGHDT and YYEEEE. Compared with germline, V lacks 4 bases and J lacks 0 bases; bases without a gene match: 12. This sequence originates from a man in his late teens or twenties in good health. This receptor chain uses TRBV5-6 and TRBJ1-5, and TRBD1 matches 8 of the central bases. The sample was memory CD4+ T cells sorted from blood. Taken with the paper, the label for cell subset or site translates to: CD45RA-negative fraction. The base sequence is TGTGCCAGCAGCAGGTCCGGGACAGGAATATATAGCAATCAGCCCCAGCATTTT. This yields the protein CASSRSGTGIYSNQPQHF.